This T cell receptor beta chain was documented in a study of blood T cells in healthy people across ages. Broader study findings: Both naive CD4+ cell counts and diversity were greater in long-lived donors than in aged donors.

This clonotype was seen a handful of times. Antigen unknown. A second PCR, run for about 7 to 11 cycles, used a sample-barcoded 5' primer plus a J-beta primer mix. TCRdb re-called the 5' RACE reads with MiXCR, one entry per CDR3 protein. The data show 1.2 million to 1.5 million distinct CDR3 sequences, 42% seen once. This CDR3 has 12 residues. Germline CDR1 and CDR2: SGHAT and FQNNGV. Trimming cost V 0 bases and J 6 bases, with 5 bases left between them. Specimen: blood. This TCR derives from a woman aged 18-35 years in good health. The chain is built from TRBV11-2 and TRBJ1-2; D call uncertain. DNA of the CDR3: TGTGCCAGCAGCTTAGATTCGGATGGCTACACCTTC. It yields the protein CASSLDSDGYTF.